The 19 T cell receptor beta chains given below trace back to one sample, sequenced in a study of glioma-infiltrating T cells. Amplification of TCR alpha and beta CDR3 regions from RNA used iRepertoire nested multiplex PCR. TCRdb ran MiXCR on the multiplex PCR reads and lists one entry per CDR3 protein. The table includes tens of thousands of distinct CDR3 sequences, under 30% detected once. The specimen was glioma tissue, nonneoplastic brain tissue, or PBMCs (not recorded which). These receptors all come from a human donor with low-grade glioma or glioblastoma, undergoing nonglioma brain surgery, or in good health (not recorded which).

With regard to this clonotype: This clone may be a read error of a much larger clone one base away. The CDR3 DNA follows: TGTGCCAAAGGGGGGGGACCGAACACTAAAGCTTTCTTT. This translates into CAKGGGPNTKAFF. This chain uses TRBV2 with TRBJ1-1, with D possibly TRBD1 on 6 matching bases. This CDR3 comprises 13 residues. Germline V CDR1 and CDR2: SNHLY, FYNNEI.

This clonotype was seen ten or more times. The chain recombines TRBV20-1 with TRBJ2-5, with TRBD2 matching 9 bases. The CDR3 runs 13 residues. Germline CDR1 reads DFQATT; CDR2 reads SNEGSKA (reference sequence). Trimming cost V 3 bases and J 7 bases; bases outside gene matches: 6. CDR3 bases: TGCAGTGCTAGCGTGGGACTAGCAGGGACCCAGTACTTC. Translation gives CSASVGLAGTQYF.

This clonotype was counted many times. This sequence joins TRBV6-2 or TRBV6-3 and TRBJ1-1; D is undetermined. The CDR3 totals 14 residues. The germline CDR1 and CDR2 sequences are MNHEY and SVGEGT. V lost 8 bases, J lost 4 bases, and 17 bases lay in between. CDR3 bases: TGTGCCAGCGGCCGAGCCGTGGTGGGCACTGAAGCTTTCTTT. Protein product: CASGRAVVGTEAFF.

Regarding this clonotype: A single base separates this from a much larger clone, so it may be a read error. The V gene is TRBV29-1, the J gene TRBJ2-7, with TRBD2 matching 9 bases. V lost 2 bases to trimming and J lost 7 bases; unmatched junction nucleotides: 9. This CDR3 region has 14 residues. Germline CDR1 SQVTM, CDR2 ANQGSEA. The CDR3 region is CSVESGLATNEQYF. DNA of the CDR3: TGCAGCGTTGAATCAGGACTAGCGACGAATGAGCAGTACTTC.

This clonotype was seen many times. The chain is built from TRBV7-2 and TRBJ1-4; D not certain. The germline gives CDR1 SGHTA, CDR2 FQGNSA. With 3 bases removed from V and 4 bases from J, the gap between germline ends came to 9 bases. This CDR3 is built from 14 residues. CDR3 bases: TGTGCCAGCAGCTTTTCCGGTAATAATGAAAAACTGTTTTTT. Its protein is CASSFSGNNEKLFF.

This chain connects TRBV19 to TRBJ2-1; the D gene is possibly TRBD2 (6 bases). The CDR3 consists of 15 residues. Trimming took 5 bases from V and 3 from J, leaving 14 bases between them. Looked up from germline, CDR1 is LNHDA and CDR2 is SQIVND (reference sequence). CDR3: CASSFMAAGYNEQFF. CDR3 DNA: TGTGCCAGTAGTTTTATGGCAGCGGGCTACAATGAGCAGTTCTTC.

This clonotype was detected ten times or more. The chain couples TRBV2 to TRBJ1-1; a weak D match, TRBD1 (6 bases). This CDR3 comprises 13 residues. V lost 10 bases and J lost 1, with 13 bases in between. The germline V gene has CDR1 SNHLY and CDR2 FYNNEI. This CDR3 is CATLDSENTEAFF. As DNA, the CDR3 is TGTGCCACCCTGGACAGCGAGAACACTGAAGCTTTCTTT.

In the case of this clonotype: A much bigger clone sits one base away, suggesting this may be a read error. The chain links TRBV12-3 or TRBV12-4 to TRBJ2-1; possible D gene TRBD2, 6 bases. V lost 8 bases to trimming and J lost 0 bases, with 11 bases between them. The length of the CDR3 is 14 residues. In DNA, the CDR3 is TGTGCCAGCGGTGAGCGGGCCTCCTACAATGAGCAGTTCTTC. As protein: CASGERASYNEQFF.

This clonotype was picked up many times. V is TRBV10-3 and J is TRBJ2-1; D gene ambiguous. Germline CDR1 and CDR2: ENHRY and SYGVKD. Between the trimmed V and J ends, which lost 10 bases and 0 bases, there was a span of 13 bases. This CDR3 is 14 amino acids long. This CDR3 is CATGAMSSYNEQFF. The DNA of the CDR3 is TGTGCCACAGGAGCCATGAGCTCCTACAATGAGCAGTTCTTC.

The genes are TRBV29-1 and TRBJ1-1, with D perhaps matching TRBD1 (6 bases). Trimming cost V 7 bases and J 1 base, with 13 bases left between them. This CDR3 spans 13 amino acids. CDR1 is SQVTM and CDR2 is ANQGSEA in the germline V gene. The CDR3 DNA is TGCAGCGGACGCCCGGACAGGAACACTGAAGCTTTCTTT. It codes for CSGRPDRNTEAFF.

In this sample, this clonotype turned up many times. V is TRBV20-1 and J is TRBJ1-5; the D gene is possibly TRBD1 (6 bases). Germline CDR1 is DFQATT and CDR2 is SNEGSKA (reference sequence). The V and J ends lost 6 bases and 0 bases respectively, with 12 bases between them. The length of the CDR3 is 14 residues. The CDR3 reads CSANTGFSNQPQHF. For the CDR3, the DNA is TGCAGTGCAAATACAGGGTTTAGCAATCAGCCCCAGCATTTT.

This clonotype was seen many times. The V call is TRBV24-1, the J call TRBJ2-1, with 10 bases lining up with TRBD2. The CDR3 is 18 residues long. The trim removed 1 base at V and 8 bases at J, leaving 13 bases unmatched. Germline V gives CDR1 KGHDR, CDR2 SFDVKD. The CDR3 protein is CATSDFSLASGSCYEQFF. The CDR3 DNA reads as TGTGCCACCAGTGATTTCTCCCTGGCTAGCGGGAGTTGCTATGAGCAGTTCTTC.

The sample holds many counts of this clonotype. The chain employs TRBV3-1 and TRBJ2-3; perhaps TRBD2 as D (5 bases). The CDR3 consists of 14 residues. V was cut by 6 bases and J by 2 bases, with 12 bases left in between. Germline values: CDR1 LGHDT, CDR2 YNNKEL (reference sequence). CDR3 sequence reads: CASSRGLTTDTQYF. CDR3 bases: TGTGCCAGCAGTCGAGGACTTACCACAGATACGCAGTATTTT.

About this clonotype itself: At one end the junction does not follow the germline gene, possibly because of a read error. The CDR3 DNA follows: TGTGCCAGCTCACAAAGGGCTCGGGGGGCGGTGAACAATGAAGCTTTCTTT. Translating it yields CASSQRARGAVNNEAFF. The chain carries TRBV18 and TRBJ1-1; the D gene is possibly TRBD1 (6 bases). This CDR3 comprises 17 residues. CDR1 and CDR2 (germline): KGHSH, LQKENI. Drawing the rest from reference TRBV18 and TRBJ1-1, the complete variable domain is NAGVMQNPRHLVRRRGQEARLRCSPMKGHSHVYWYRQLPEEGLKFMVYLQKENIIDESGMPKERFSAEFPKEGPSILRIQQVVRGDSAAYFCASSQRARGAVNNEAFFGQGTRLTVV.

This clonotype came up a few times. V is TRBV11-2 and J is TRBJ1-5; no reliable D call. This CDR3 has 16 residues. The V end lost 5 bases, the J end lost 6 bases, and 20 bases lay between the germline ends. Germline CDR1 reads SGHAT; CDR2 reads FQNNGV. CDR3 nucleotide sequence: TGTGCCAGCAGCCTTGGTGTGGGGAAGGCCTCTCAGCCCCAGCATTTT. This encodes CASSLGVGKASQPQHF.

This clonotype was observed at least ten times. The chain couples TRBV20-1 to TRBJ2-7; tentatively, D is TRBD1 (5 bases). Germline CDR1 and CDR2: DFQATT and SNEGSKA (reference sequence). This CDR3 is built from 14 residues. V shed 0 bases and J shed 5 bases, with 14 bases lying between them. Here the CDR3 DNA reads TGCAGTGCTAGAGATCCTTCGCAGGGCCACGAGCAGTACTTC. Protein product: CSARDPSQGHEQYF.

The table lists this clonotype with a few counts. Since a much larger clone is just one base distant, this may be a read error. The chain carries TRBV6-2 or TRBV6-3 and TRBJ1-3; TRBD1 might be the D (5 bases). This CDR3 region has 18 residues. Germline lookup yields CDR1 MNHEY and CDR2 SVGEGT. The CDR3 here is CAGSYSKTRQSSGNTIYF. The CDR3 nucleotides are TGTGCCGGCAGTTACTCGAAAACCCGACAGAGCTCTGGAAACACCATATATTTT.

This clonotype was found many times. The chain employs TRBV7-6 and TRBJ2-7; D may correspond to TRBD1 or TRBD2 (5 bases each). The germline gives CDR1 SGHVS, CDR2 FNYEAQ. This CDR3 spans 14 amino acids. V lost 5 bases to trimming and J lost 2 bases, with 13 bases between them. CDR3 amino acids: CASSQRDRAYEQYF. CDR3 nucleotides: TGTGCCAGCAGCCAGAGGGACCGTGCCTACGAGCAGTACTTC.

The CDR3: CASSPGLADSTDTQYF. Written as DNA, the CDR3 is TGTGCCAGCAGCCCGGGACTAGCCGATAGCACAGATACGCAGTATTTT. The chain carries TRBV12-3 or TRBV12-4 and TRBJ2-3; 9 nucleotides align to TRBD2. The CDR3 length is 16 residues. J lost 0 bases, V lost 6 bases, and 7 bases had no gene match.